These 12 T cell receptor beta chains share one sample of origin, sequenced in a study of cytomegalovirus exposure and HLA in healthy donors (dated 2017 in TCRdb). The protocol used for the library was the immunoSEQ multiplex PCR assay. The multiplex PCR relied on a mix of 60 forward primers for TCR Vbeta segments and 13 reverse primers for TCR Jbeta segments. Sourced from immuneACCESS, this table was stored by TCRdb with only in-frame sequences that have V and J called. A share of the clones is absent; for the studies checked, an unresolved V gene accounts for under half, and the remainder has no known explanation. Present in this sample are 200,000 to 300,000 clones, roughly 81% of which were seen just once. 1.5% to 2% of the sample belongs to the ten largest clones. Sequencing was carried out using PBMCs. The receptors here all came from a woman aged 40 to 49 in good health and CMV-seropositive.

The chain links TRBV4-3 to TRBJ2-1; D may be TRBD2 (5 bases). V gave up 0 bases and J gave up 6 bases, with 9 bases separating them. The CDR3 is made up of 14 amino acids. Germline V CDR1 and CDR2: LGHNA, YSLEER. CDR3 sequence: CASSQDRGANEQFF. For the CDR3, the DNA is TGCGCCAGCAGCCAAGACCGGGGAGCCAATGAGCAGTTCTTC.

V is TRBV7-9 and J is TRBJ2-1; tentatively, D is TRBD2 (5 bases). CDR1 and CDR2 from the germline V gene are SEHNR and FQNEAQ (reference sequence). The CDR3 has 12 residues. V dropped 10 bases and J dropped 9 bases, with 16 bases sitting between them. CDR3 nucleotide sequence: TGTGCCACCACCGGACTCCCCACTGAGCAGTTCTTC. Its protein is CATTGLPTEQFF.

This sequence joins TRBV11-2 and TRBJ2-7; a weak D match, TRBD2 (6 bases). Trimming pared 8 bases from V and 1 base from J, leaving 12 bases between. Looked up from germline, CDR1 is SGHAT and CDR2 is FQNNGV. CDR3 length: 13 residues. CDR3 DNA: TGTGCCAGCGGGGGGATATCTTCCTACGAGCAGTACTTC. Protein: CASGGISSYEQYF.

This clone was found a few times. The chain uses TRBV6-1 and TRBJ2-5; 9 positions agree with TRBD2. CDR3 length: 15 amino acids. Germline-derived CDR1 and CDR2 are MNHNS and SASEGT. V was clipped by 6 bases and J by 2 bases; unmatched bases: 7. CDR3 nucleotide sequence: TGTGCCAGCAGGAGGGGTGCGGGAGGGCAAGAGACCCAGTACTTC. It specifies CASRRGAGGQETQYF.

The chain employs TRBV4-2 and TRBJ2-1; 11 nucleotides match TRBD2. CDR1 LGHNA and CDR2 YNFKEQ come from the germline V gene. The V segment lost 0 bases and the J segment 2 bases; nucleotides outside the gene matches: 6. The CDR3 consists of 18 residues. The CDR3 region is CASSQDWASGRPYNEQFF. The CDR3 DNA reads as TGTGCCAGCAGCCAAGATTGGGCTAGCGGGAGGCCCTACAATGAGCAGTTCTTC.

This chain links TRBV5-4 with TRBJ2-5; 8 nucleotides match TRBD2. The germline V gene encodes CDR1 SGHNT and CDR2 YYREEE (reference sequence). J lost 5 bases, V lost 0 bases, and 12 bases had no gene match. The CDR3 runs to 17 residues. CDR3 protein: CASSLAASGSVLETQYF. The DNA for the CDR3 is TGTGCCAGCAGCTTGGCTGCCAGCGGGAGTGTACTTGAGACCCAGTACTTC.

The genes are TRBV28 and TRBJ2-7; D call uncertain. The CDR3 is 11 amino acids. Trimming stripped 2 bases from V and 5 bases from J, with 4 bases between. The germline V gene has CDR1 MDHEN and CDR2 SYDVKM. The chain's CDR3 is CASSLVNEQYF. The CDR3 coding sequence is TGTGCCAGCAGTTTAGTAAACGAGCAGTACTTC. Full variable domain (missing parts from reference TRBV28 and TRBJ2-7): DVKVTQSSRYLVKRTGEKVFLECVQDMDHENMFWYRQDPGLGLRLIYFSYDVKMKEKGDIPEGYSVSREKKERFSLILESASTNQTSMYLCASSLVNEQYFGPGTRLTVT.

The V call is TRBV7-3, the J call TRBJ2-1, with 15 bases matching TRBD2. The CDR3 has 14 amino acids. V lost 5 bases to trimming and J lost 10 bases; unmatched junction nucleotides: 3. Germline assignment: CDR1 SGHTA and CDR2 FQGTGA. The CDR3 nucleotides are TGTGCCAGCAGCGCCGGACTAGCGGGAGGGGAGCAGTTCTTC. Amino acid sequence: CASSAGLAGGEQFF.

J is TRBJ1-2 and V is TRBV5-4; 10 bases align to TRBD1. The CDR3 totals 15 residues. After removal of 0 bases from V and 5 bases from J, the junction contained 4 bases not matched to a gene. Germline CDR1 SGHNT, CDR2 YYREEE (reference sequence). Here the CDR3 reads CASSLGQGAEYGYTF. In DNA, the CDR3 is TGTGCCAGCAGCTTGGGACAGGGGGCAGAGTATGGCTACACCTTC.

The J gene is TRBJ2-7, the V gene TRBV30; 9 bases align to TRBD1. The V segment lost 8 bases and the J segment 7 bases; nucleotides outside the gene matches: 6. CDR1 is GTSNPN, CDR2 SVGIG, per germline (reference sequence). The CDR3 loop spans 11 amino acids. CDR3 sequence (DNA): TGTGCCCGGGACAGGGCGGGAGAGCAGTACTTC. Protein: CARDRAGEQYF.

The V and J genes are TRBV27 and TRBJ2-1; the match to TRBD2 covers 7 bases. The V and J ends lost 7 bases and 2 bases, in that order; junction bases with no gene match: 8. The CDR3 has 15 residues. CDR1 is MNHEY, CDR2 SMNVEV, per germline (reference sequence). The CDR3 DNA reads TGTGCCAGCAAAGGGAGGGAAGTTCCCTACAATGAGCAGTTCTTC. Amino acids: CASKGREVPYNEQFF.

The chain recombines TRBV6-1 with TRBJ2-7; TRBD1 agrees at 9 bases. V lost 2 bases and J lost 5; bases outside the gene matches: 1. CDR1 and CDR2 from the germline V gene are MNHNS and SASEGT. The CDR3 runs to 13 residues. CDR3 nucleotide sequence: TGTGCCAGCAGTGAAAGGGACAGGGACGAGCAGTACTTC. As protein: CASSERDRDEQYF.